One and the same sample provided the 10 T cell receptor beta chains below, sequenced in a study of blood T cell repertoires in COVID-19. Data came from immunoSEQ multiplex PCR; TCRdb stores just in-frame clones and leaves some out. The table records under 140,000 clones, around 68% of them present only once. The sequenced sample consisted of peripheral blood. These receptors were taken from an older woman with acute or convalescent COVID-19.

As DNA, the CDR3 is TGTGCCAGCAGTGGACGTAGGAGAAGAACTATGAACACTGAAGCTTTCTTT. This encodes CASSGRRRRTMNTEAFF. The V gene is TRBV6-1, the J gene TRBJ1-1; D remains ambiguous. V was clipped by 4 bases and J by 0 bases, with 18 bases between them. Germline V gene data show CDR1 as MNHNS and CDR2 as SASEGT. This CDR3 has 17 amino acids.

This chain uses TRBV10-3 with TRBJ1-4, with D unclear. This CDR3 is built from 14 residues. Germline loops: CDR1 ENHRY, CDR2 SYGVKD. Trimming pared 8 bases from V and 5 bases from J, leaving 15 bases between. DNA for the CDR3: TGTGCCATCGGAGCTAGCGGGTTCAATGAAAAACTGTTTTTT. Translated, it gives CAIGASGFNEKLFF.

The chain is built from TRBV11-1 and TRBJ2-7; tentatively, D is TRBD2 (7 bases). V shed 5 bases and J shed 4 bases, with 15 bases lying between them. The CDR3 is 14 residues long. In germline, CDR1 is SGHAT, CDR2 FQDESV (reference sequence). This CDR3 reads CASSRTRGRYEQYF. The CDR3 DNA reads TGTGCCAGCAGCCGGACTAGGGGGAGGTACGAGCAGTACTTC.

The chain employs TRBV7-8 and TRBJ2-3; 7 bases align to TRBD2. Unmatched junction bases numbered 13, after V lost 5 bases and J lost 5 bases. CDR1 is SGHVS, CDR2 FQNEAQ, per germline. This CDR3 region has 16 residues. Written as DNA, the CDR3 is TGTGCCAGCAGCCGAGTGGGAGGGCAGTCCGGAGATACGCAGTATTTT. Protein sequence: CASSRVGGQSGDTQYF.

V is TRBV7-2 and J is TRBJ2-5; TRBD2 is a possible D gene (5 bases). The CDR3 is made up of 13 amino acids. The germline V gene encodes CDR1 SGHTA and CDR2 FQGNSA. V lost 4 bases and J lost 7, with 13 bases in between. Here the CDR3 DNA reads TGTGCCAGCAGCTCCGGGGAATCGGCGACCCAGTACTTC. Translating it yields CASSSGESATQYF.

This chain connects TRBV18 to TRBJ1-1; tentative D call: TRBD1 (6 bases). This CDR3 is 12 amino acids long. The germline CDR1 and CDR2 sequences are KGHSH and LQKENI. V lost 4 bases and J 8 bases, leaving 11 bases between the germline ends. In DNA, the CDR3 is TGTGCCAGCTCACTCGACAGGCCGGAAGCTTTCTTT. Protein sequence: CASSLDRPEAFF.

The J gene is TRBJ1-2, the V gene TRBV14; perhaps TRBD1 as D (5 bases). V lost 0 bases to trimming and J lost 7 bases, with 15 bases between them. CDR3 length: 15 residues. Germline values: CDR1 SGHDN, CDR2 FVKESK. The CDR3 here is CASSQDGASYFGYTF. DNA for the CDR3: TGTGCCAGCAGCCAAGATGGGGCCAGCTATTTTGGCTACACCTTC.

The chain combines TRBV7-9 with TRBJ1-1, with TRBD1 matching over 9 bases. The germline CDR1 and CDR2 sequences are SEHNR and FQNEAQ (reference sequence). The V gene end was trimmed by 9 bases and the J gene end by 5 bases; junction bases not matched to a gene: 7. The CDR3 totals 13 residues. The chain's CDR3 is CASQQGARTEAFF. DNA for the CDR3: TGTGCCAGTCAACAGGGGGCGAGAACTGAAGCTTTCTTT. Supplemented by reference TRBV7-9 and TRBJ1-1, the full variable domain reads DTGVSQNPRHKITKRGQNVTFRCDPISEHNRLYWYRQTLGQGPEFLTYFQNEAQLEKSRLLSDRFSAERPKGSFSTLEIQRTEQGDSAMYLCASQQGARTEAFFGQGTRLTVV.

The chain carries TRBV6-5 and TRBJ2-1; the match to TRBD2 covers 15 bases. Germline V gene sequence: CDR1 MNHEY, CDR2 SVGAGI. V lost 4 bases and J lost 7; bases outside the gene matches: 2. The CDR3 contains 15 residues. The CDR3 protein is CASSSGTSGGNEQFF. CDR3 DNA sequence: TGTGCCAGCAGTTCTGGGACTAGCGGGGGGAATGAGCAGTTCTTC.

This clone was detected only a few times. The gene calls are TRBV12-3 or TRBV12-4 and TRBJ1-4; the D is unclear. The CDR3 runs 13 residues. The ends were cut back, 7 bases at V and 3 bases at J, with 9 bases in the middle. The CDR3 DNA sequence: TGTGCCAGCACACGTCAGTCTAATGAAAAACTGTTTTTT. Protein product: CASTRQSNEKLFF.